A single sample gave rise to the 18 T cell receptor beta chains below, sequenced in a study of T cells in localized non-small cell lung cancer. The data were produced by immunoSEQ multiplex PCR, yet TCRdb's version contains in-frame clones alone and is incomplete. The sample lists just under 80,000 clones, 80% occurring once. Sequenced material: peripheral blood, taken before any cancer treatment. The receptors derive from a female donor at least 60 years old with stage I lung adenocarcinoma.

This chain links TRBV6-5 with TRBJ2-7; 8 nucleotides line up with TRBD1. The V and J ends lost 6 bases and 4 bases, in that order; junction bases with no gene match: 8. The CDR3 runs 14 residues. Germline-derived CDR1 and CDR2 are MNHEY and SVGAGI. The CDR3 region is CASSLRTGWYEQYF. CDR3 DNA sequence: TGTGCCAGCAGCCTTCGGACAGGGTGGTACGAGCAGTACTTC.

The V call is TRBV30, the J call TRBJ1-1; D ambiguous. V dropped 4 bases and J dropped 11 bases, with 11 bases sitting between them. CDR1 is GTSNPN and CDR2 is SVGIG in the germline V gene (reference sequence). This CDR3 comprises 10 residues. CDR3 residues: CAWITMRAFF. The CDR3 region has the DNA TGTGCCTGGATTACCATGAGGGCTTTCTTT.

The rearrangement uses TRBV4-3 and TRBJ1-3; no firm D call. The germline V gene has CDR1 LGHNA and CDR2 YSLEER. The CDR3 totals 17 residues. Trimming pared 0 bases from V and 4 bases from J, leaving 16 bases between. CDR3 in DNA: TGCGCCAGCAGCCAAGATTGGACCACGACGGTAGGAAACACCATATATTTT. Protein product: CASSQDWTTTVGNTIYF.

The chain combines TRBV7-9 with TRBJ2-5; D gene uncertain. Trimming stripped 2 bases from V and 5 bases from J, with 6 bases between. The CDR3 has 12 residues. The germline V gene encodes CDR1 SEHNR and CDR2 FQNEAQ (reference sequence). CDR3 region: CASSLPKETQYF. CDR3 in DNA: TGTGCCAGCAGCTTACCCAAGGAGACCCAGTACTTC.

The chain combines TRBV19 with TRBJ2-6; D is possibly TRBD2 (5 bases). The V gene's germline CDR1 is LNHDA and CDR2 SQIVND (reference sequence). There are 15 residues in the CDR3. V lost 3 bases, J lost 2 bases, and 8 bases lay in between. The CDR3 DNA sequence: TGTGCCAGTAGTATTTCTAGCACTGGGGCCAACGTCCTGACTTTC. It encodes CASSISSTGANVLTF.

The rearrangement joins TRBV9 to TRBJ2-5; TRBD2 matches 12 bases. CDR3 length: 15 amino acids. CDR1 and CDR2 from the germline V gene are SGDLS and YYNGEE. V lost 6 bases to trimming and J lost 5 bases; unmatched junction nucleotides: 8. The chain's CDR3 is CASTLTSGSLETQYF. The CDR3 region has the DNA TGTGCCAGCACCCTGACTAGCGGGAGTTTGGAGACCCAGTACTTC.

The rearrangement uses TRBV6-5 and TRBJ1-2; possible D gene TRBD1, 6 bases. Trimming stripped 8 bases from V and 5 bases from J, with 18 bases between. Germline values: CDR1 MNHEY, CDR2 SVGAGI. The length of the CDR3 is 14 residues. The CDR3 is CASRGGAGSYGYTF. In nucleotides, the CDR3 is TGTGCCAGCCGTGGGGGGGCCGGGAGTTATGGCTACACCTTC.

The V and J genes are TRBV19 and TRBJ2-3, with 11 bases that match TRBD2. Germline V gene sequence: CDR1 LNHDA, CDR2 SQIVND (reference sequence). The CDR3 has 16 residues. Trimming cost V 4 bases and J 3 bases; bases outside gene matches: 6. The CDR3 nucleotides read TGTGCCAGTAGTACTACTAGCGGGAGAGGGACAGATACGCAGTATTTT. Translated: CASSTTSGRGTDTQYF. Full variable domain (rest looked up from reference TRBV19 and TRBJ2-3): DGGITQSPKYLFRKEGQNVTLSCEQNLNHDAMYWYRQDPGQGLRLIYYSQIVNDFQKGDIAEGYSVSREKKESFPLTVTSAQKNPTAFYLCASSTTSGRGTDTQYFGPGTRLTVL.

The chain employs TRBV5-1 and TRBJ2-3; 8 bases fit TRBD2. Germline CDR1 is SGHRS and CDR2 is YFSETQ. Germline trimming cut 0 bases from V and 6 bases from J; bases unmatched to any gene: 3. CDR3 length: 14 residues. The DNA of the CDR3 is TGCGCCAGCAGCTTGGCGGGGGGGCTGGATACGCAGTATTTT. Amino acids: CASSLAGGLDTQYF.

The gene calls are TRBV19 and TRBJ2-1; D unresolved. The germline V gene has CDR1 LNHDA and CDR2 SQIVND (reference sequence). Trimming shortened V by 3 bases and J by 9 bases, and 9 bases separated the two germline ends. This CDR3 region has 12 residues. The CDR3 nucleotides are TGTGCCAGTAGTATTGGCTTCGGTGAGCAGTTCTTC. It specifies CASSIGFGEQFF.

The chain couples TRBV5-1 to TRBJ1-5; no clear D. V was trimmed by 4 bases and J by 7 bases, leaving 12 bases between them. CDR1 SGHRS and CDR2 YFSETQ come from the germline V gene. This CDR3 region has 13 residues. The CDR3 nucleotides are TGCGCCAGCAGCCTGGAGAGAGGACAGCCCCAGCATTTT. Its protein product is CASSLERGQPQHF. Full variable domain (rest looked up from reference TRBV5-1 and TRBJ1-5): KAGVTQTPRYLIKTRGQQVTLSCSPISGHRSVSWYQQTPGQGLQFLFEYFSETQRNKGNFPGRFSGRQFSNSRSEMNVSTLELGDSALYLCASSLERGQPQHFGDGTRLSIL.

CDR3 region: CASSPLASGGATDTQYF. Written as DNA, the CDR3 is TGTGCCAGCTCACCACTCGCTAGCGGGGGTGCCACAGATACGCAGTATTTT. This sequence joins TRBV18 and TRBJ2-3; 10 nucleotides match TRBD2. This CDR3 is built from 17 residues. The V gene's germline CDR1 is KGHSH and CDR2 LQKENI. The trim removed 1 base at V and 2 bases at J, leaving 6 bases unmatched. Variable domain in full (rest from reference TRBV18 and TRBJ2-3): NAGVMQNPRHLVRRRGQEARLRCSPMKGHSHVYWYRQLPEEGLKFMVYLQKENIIDESGMPKERFSAEFPKEGPSILRIQQVVRGDSAAYFCASSPLASGGATDTQYFGPGTRLTVL.

The gene calls are TRBV4-2 and TRBJ1-1; no firm D call. CDR3 length: 14 amino acids. In germline, CDR1 is LGHNA, CDR2 YNFKEQ. V was clipped by 0 bases and J by 1 base, with 6 bases between them. CDR3 nucleotides: TGTGCCAGCAGCCAAGATGGCGAGAACACTGAAGCTTTCTTT. This gives the protein CASSQDGENTEAFF.

The chain combines TRBV5-6 with TRBJ1-4, with a possible D match to TRBD1 (5 bases). Germline V CDR1 and CDR2: SGHDT, YYEEEE. The CDR3 extends over 13 amino acids. Trimming pared 3 bases from V and 8 bases from J, leaving 11 bases between. The CDR3 bases are TGTGCCAGCAGCTCAGGGAGTCGCGAAAAACTGTTTTTT. Translated: CASSSGSREKLFF.

This clone has a single count. The rearrangement joins TRBV5-1 to TRBJ2-1; 10 nucleotides agree with TRBD2. The junction had 13 bases not matched to a gene; V was cut back by 3 bases and J by 10 bases. Per germline, CDR1 SGHRS and CDR2 YFSETQ. CDR3 length: 16 amino acids. The CDR3 reads CASSSFSRLAGGEQFF. The CDR3 DNA reads as TGCGCCAGCAGCTCTTTTAGCCGACTAGCGGGCGGAGAGCAGTTCTTC.

The chain has TRBV5-1 and TRBJ2-1; no definite D call. CDR1 is SGHRS and CDR2 is YFSETQ in the germline V gene. The length of the CDR3 is 16 residues. The ends were cut back, 0 bases at V and 10 bases at J, with 20 bases in the middle. The CDR3 coding sequence is TGCGCCAGCAGCTTGGTAGGCTCGGCAGGCCTGGGGGAGCAGTTCTTC. Translation: CASSLVGSAGLGEQFF.

The J gene is TRBJ1-1, the V gene TRBV7-9; D is uncertain. CDR1 is SEHNR, CDR2 FQNEAQ, per germline (reference sequence). Trimming shortened V by 3 bases and J by 3 bases, and 2 bases separated the two germline ends. CDR3 size: 11 residues. The CDR3 DNA reads TGTGCCAGCAGCTTCCACACTGAAGCTTTCTTT. Its translation: CASSFHTEAFF.

This chain uses TRBV6-4 with TRBJ2-1, with 7 bases that match TRBD2. This CDR3 spans 15 amino acids. From germline, CDR1 is MRHNA and CDR2 SNTAGT. The trim removed 2 bases at V and 5 bases at J, leaving 6 bases unmatched. DNA of the CDR3: TGTGCCAGCAGTGACAGCGGGATAGGGAACAATGAGCAGTTCTTC. This encodes CASSDSGIGNNEQFF.